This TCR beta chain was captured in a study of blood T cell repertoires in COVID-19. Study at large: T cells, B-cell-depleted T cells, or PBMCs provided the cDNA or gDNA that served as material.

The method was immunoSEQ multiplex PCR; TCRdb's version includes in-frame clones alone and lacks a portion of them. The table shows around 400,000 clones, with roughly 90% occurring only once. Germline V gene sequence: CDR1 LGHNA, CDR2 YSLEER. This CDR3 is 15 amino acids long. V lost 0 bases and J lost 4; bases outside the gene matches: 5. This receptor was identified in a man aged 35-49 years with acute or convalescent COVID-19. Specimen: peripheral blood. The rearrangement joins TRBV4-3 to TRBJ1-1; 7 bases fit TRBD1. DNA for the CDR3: TGCGCCAGCAGCCAAGATTCGGGGGACAGCACTGAAGCTTTCTTT. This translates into CASSQDSGDSTEAFF.